This T cell receptor (beta chain) emerged from a study of blood T cell repertoires in COVID-19. Sequencing used immunoSEQ multiplex PCR; TCRdb keeps in-frame clones, though not all of them. Among roughly 500,000 clones listed, approximately 85% were seen once. V was clipped by 4 bases and J by 2 bases; unmatched bases: 6. CDR1 and CDR2 (germline): SGHDT, YYEEEE. This CDR3 comprises 15 residues. This receptor was obtained from a human donor in a cohort sampled during active COVID-19. Sequencing was done on a sample of peripheral blood. The rearrangement joins TRBV5-6 to TRBJ2-1; 7 nucleotides line up with TRBD1. The CDR3 sequence: CASSPPGTAYNEQFF. The DNA of the CDR3 is TGTGCCAGCAGCCCTCCCGGGACAGCCTACAATGAGCAGTTCTTC.